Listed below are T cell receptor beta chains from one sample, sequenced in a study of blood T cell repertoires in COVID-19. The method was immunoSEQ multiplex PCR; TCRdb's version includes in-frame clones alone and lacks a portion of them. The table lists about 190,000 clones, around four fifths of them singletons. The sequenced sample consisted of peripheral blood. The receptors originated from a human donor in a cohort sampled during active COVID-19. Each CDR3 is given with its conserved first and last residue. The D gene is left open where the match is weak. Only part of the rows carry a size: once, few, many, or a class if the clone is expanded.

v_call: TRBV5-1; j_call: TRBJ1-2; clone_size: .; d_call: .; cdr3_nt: TGCGCCAGCAGCTTAACAGCTAACTATGGCTACACCTTC; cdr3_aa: CASSLTANYGYTF
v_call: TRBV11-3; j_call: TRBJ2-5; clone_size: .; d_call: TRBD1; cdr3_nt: TGTGCCAGCAGCCAGGGACAGGGAAGGGATGAGACCCAGTACTTC; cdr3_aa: CASSQGQGRDETQYF
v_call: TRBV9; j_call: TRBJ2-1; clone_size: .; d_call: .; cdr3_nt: TGTGCCAGCAGCGTTTCCCCCCTCAATGAGCAGTTCTTC; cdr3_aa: CASSVSPLNEQFF
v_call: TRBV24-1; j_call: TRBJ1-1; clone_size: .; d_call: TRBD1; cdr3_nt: TGTGCCACCAGGGAAGACAGGGTCGTCACTGAAGCTTTCTTT; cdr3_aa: CATREDRVVTEAFF
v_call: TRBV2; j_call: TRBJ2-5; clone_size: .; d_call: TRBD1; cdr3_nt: TGTGCCAGCTCTGTCGCAGGGGGCTCGGAGGAGACCCAGTACTTC; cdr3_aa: CASSVAGGSEETQYF
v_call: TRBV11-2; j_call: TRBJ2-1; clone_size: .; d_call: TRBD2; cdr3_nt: TGTGCCAGCAGCTTAGCGCTAGCGGCAAATGAGCAGTTCTTC; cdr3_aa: CASSLALAANEQFF
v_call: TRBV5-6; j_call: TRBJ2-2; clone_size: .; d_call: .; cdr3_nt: TGTGCCAGCAGCTTGGGCGTGGGGGGACGAACCGGGGAGCTGTTTTTT; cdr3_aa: CASSLGVGGRTGELFF
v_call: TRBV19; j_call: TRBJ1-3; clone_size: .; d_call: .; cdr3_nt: TGTGCCAGTAGTCCGGCGGTTACCTCTGGAAACACCATATATTTT; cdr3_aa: CASSPAVTSGNTIYF
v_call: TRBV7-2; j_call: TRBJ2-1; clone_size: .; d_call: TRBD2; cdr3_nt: TGTGCCAGCAGCTTAGTCAAGGCTAGCGGGCGGAACAATGAGCAGTTCTTC; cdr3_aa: CASSLVKASGRNNEQFF
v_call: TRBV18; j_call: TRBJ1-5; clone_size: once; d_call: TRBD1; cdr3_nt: TGTGCCAGCTCACCAAAGATTGGGACAGGGGGCGAACGGCTGCATTTT; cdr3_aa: CASSPKIGTGGERLHF
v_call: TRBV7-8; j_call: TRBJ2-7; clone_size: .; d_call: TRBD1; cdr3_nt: TGTGCCAGCAGCTCGACACAGGGGTACGAGCAGTACTTC; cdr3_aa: CASSSTQGYEQYF
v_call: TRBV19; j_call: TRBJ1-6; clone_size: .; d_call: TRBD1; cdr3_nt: TGTGCCAGTAGTATCGGCGGGACAGGGCTCGGCTCACCCCTCCACTTT; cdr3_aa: CASSIGGTGLGSPLHF
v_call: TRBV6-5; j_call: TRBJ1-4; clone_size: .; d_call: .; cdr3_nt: TGTGCCAGCAGTTTAGCGAAAGATGAAAAACTGTTTTTT; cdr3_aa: CASSLAKDEKLFF
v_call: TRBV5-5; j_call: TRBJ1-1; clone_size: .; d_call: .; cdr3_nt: TGTGCCAGCAGCTTGGGTGCGCTGAACACTGAAGCTTTCTTT; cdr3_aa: CASSLGALNTEAFF
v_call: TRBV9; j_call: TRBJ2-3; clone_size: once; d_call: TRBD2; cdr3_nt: TGTGCCAGCAGCGTCCTAGGACTAGCGGGAGGCGACCGCACAGATACGCAGTATTTT; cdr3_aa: CASSVLGLAGGDRTDTQYF
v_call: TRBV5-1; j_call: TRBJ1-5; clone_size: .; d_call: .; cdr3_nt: TGCGCCAGCAGCTTATCGGGGGGCTATCAGCCCCAGCATTTT; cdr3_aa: CASSLSGGYQPQHF
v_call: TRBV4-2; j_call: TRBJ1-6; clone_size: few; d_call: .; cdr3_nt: TGTGCCAGCAGCCAAGAAAAAGGCAGGGGTAATTCACCCCTCCACTTT; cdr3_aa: CASSQEKGRGNSPLHF
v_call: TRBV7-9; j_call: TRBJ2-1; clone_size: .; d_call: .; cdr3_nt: TGTGCAGGGGCCAGGGGAGCCTACAATGAGCAGTTCTTC; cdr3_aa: CAGARGAYNEQFF
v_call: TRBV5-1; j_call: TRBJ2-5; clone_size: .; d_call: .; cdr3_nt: TGCGCCAGCAGCTTACAGGGCCAAGAGACCCAGTACTTC; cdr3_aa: CASSLQGQETQYF
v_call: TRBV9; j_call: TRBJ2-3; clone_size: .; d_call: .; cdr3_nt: TGTGCCAGCAACCGTGGGGCAGGGGGGACAGATACGCAGTATTTT; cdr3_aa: CASNRGAGGTDTQYF
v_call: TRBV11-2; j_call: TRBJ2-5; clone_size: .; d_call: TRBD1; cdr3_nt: TGTGCCAGCAGCTTGACAGGGACAGAGACCCAGTACTTC; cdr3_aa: CASSLTGTETQYF
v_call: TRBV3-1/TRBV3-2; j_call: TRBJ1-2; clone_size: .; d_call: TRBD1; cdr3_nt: TGTGCCAGCAGCCCGGGACAGGGGGACTATGGCTACACCTTC; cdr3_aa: CASSPGQGDYGYTF
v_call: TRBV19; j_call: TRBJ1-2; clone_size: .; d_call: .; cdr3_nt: TGTGCCAGTAGGGGGGGGTCGGATGGCTACACCTTC; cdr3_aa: CASRGGSDGYTF
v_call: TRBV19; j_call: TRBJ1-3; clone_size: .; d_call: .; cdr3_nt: TGTGCCAGTAGTATATCGACAGACTCTGGAAACACCATATATTTT; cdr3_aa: CASSISTDSGNTIYF
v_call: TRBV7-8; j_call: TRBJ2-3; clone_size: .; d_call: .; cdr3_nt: TGTGCCAGCAGCTTATCAGGGGTCGGCACAGATACGCAGTATTTT; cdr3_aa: CASSLSGVGTDTQYF
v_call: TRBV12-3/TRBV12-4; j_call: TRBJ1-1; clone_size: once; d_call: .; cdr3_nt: TGTGCCAGCAGTGCCGGTTTCACTGAAGCTTTCTTT; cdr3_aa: CASSAGFTEAFF
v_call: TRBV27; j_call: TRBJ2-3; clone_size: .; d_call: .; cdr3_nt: TGTGCCAGCAGCCCGAGCACAGATACGCAGTATTTT; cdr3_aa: CASSPSTDTQYF
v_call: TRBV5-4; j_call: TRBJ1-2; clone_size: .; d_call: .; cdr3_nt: TGTGCCAGCAGCTCGGACAGTTGGGGTGGCTACACCTTC; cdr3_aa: CASSSDSWGGYTF
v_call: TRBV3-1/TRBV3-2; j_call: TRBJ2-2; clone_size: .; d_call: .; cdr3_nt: TGTGCCAGCAGCCAAGATTGGGGGGACACCGGGGAGCTGTTTTTT; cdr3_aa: CASSQDWGDTGELFF
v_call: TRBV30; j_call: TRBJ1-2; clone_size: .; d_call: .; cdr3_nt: TGTGCCTCCCGCACAACGGCGGGAGGCTACACCTTC; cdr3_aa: CASRTTAGGYTF
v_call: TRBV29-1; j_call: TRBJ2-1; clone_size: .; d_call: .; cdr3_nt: TGCAGCGCTTTGACTGGGAATGAGCAGTTCTTC; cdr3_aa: CSALTGNEQFF
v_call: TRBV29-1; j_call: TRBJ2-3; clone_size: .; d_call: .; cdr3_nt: TGCAGCGTTGAAGGCATAACTAGCACAGATACGCAGTATTTT; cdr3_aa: CSVEGITSTDTQYF
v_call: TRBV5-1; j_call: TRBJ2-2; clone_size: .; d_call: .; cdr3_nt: TGCGCCAGCAGCCAGTCCAATACGAACACCGGGGAGCTGTTTTTT; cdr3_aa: CASSQSNTNTGELFF
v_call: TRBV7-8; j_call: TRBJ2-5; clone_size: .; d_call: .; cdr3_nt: TGTGCCAGCAGCTCCTCCCGGGAGGAGACCCAGTACTTC; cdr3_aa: CASSSSREETQYF
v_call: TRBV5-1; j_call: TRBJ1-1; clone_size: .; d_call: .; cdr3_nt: TGCGCCAGCAGCCTCAAACAGGGCTCGGCAGGCACTGAAGCTTTCTTT; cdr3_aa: CASSLKQGSAGTEAFF
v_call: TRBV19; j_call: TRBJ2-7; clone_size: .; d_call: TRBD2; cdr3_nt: TGTGCCAGTAGTATCTCGAATTGGGCTAGCGGTGACTCCTACGAGCAGTACTTC; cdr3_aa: CASSISNWASGDSYEQYF
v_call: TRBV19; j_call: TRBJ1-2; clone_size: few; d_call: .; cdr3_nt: TGTGCCAGTAGTCCACAGGTTAACTATGGCTACACCTTC; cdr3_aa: CASSPQVNYGYTF
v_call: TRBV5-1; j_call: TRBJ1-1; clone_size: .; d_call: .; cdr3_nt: TGCGCCAGCAGCTTGTTCGGGTCGAACACTGAAGCTTTCTTT; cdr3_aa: CASSLFGSNTEAFF
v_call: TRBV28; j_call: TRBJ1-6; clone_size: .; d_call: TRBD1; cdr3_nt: TGTGCCAGCAGTTCAACAGGGGCCAATTCACCCCTCCACTTT; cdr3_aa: CASSSTGANSPLHF